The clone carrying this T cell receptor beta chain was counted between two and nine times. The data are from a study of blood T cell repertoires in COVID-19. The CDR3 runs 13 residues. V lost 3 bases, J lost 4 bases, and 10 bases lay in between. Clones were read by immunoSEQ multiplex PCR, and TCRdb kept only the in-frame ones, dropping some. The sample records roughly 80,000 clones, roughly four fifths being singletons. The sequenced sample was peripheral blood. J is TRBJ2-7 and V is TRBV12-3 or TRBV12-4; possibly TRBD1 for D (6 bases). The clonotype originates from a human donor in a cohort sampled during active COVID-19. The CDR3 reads CASSFGDKYEQYF. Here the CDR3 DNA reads TGTGCCAGCAGTTTCGGGGACAAGTACGAGCAGTACTTC.